One sample yielded the 25 T cell receptor beta chains listed below, sequenced in a study of chemoradiotherapy in HPV16-positive cancers. The method was immunoSEQ multiplex PCR; TCRdb's version includes in-frame clones alone and lacks a portion of them. The sample includes 30,000 to 40,000 clones, under 80% of them seen just once. The sample consisted of blood, taken from a patient who underwent chemoradiotherapy. These TCRs come from a human donor with HPV-associated anogenital cancer.

The chain links TRBV29-1 to TRBJ1-3, with TRBD1 identical over 11 bases. CDR1 is SQVTM and CDR2 is ANQGSEA in the germline V gene. The CDR3 is 16 residues long. V shed 4 bases, J shed 0 bases, and the junction held 5 bases outside the gene matches. The CDR3 reads CSVVGQGAPSGNTIYF. CDR3 in DNA: TGCAGCGTTGTCGGACAGGGGGCCCCCTCTGGAAACACCATATATTTT.

V is TRBV5-1 and J is TRBJ1-3; 7 bases are shared with TRBD1. The CDR3 is 15 amino acids. In germline, CDR1 is SGHRS, CDR2 YFSETQ. The trim removed 1 base at V and 1 base at J, leaving 2 bases unmatched. The CDR3 protein is CASSLTGDSGNTIYF. The DNA of the CDR3 is TGCGCCAGCAGCTTGACAGGGGATTCTGGAAACACCATATATTTT.

The chain employs TRBV6-1 and TRBJ1-1; a possible D gene is TRBD1 (6 bases). Germline CDR1 reads MNHNS; CDR2 reads SASEGT. There are 13 residues in the CDR3. Trimming pared 7 bases from V and 3 bases from J, leaving 12 bases between. DNA of the CDR3: TGTGCCAGCACCCTACAGGGTTACACTGAAGCTTTCTTT. Encoded protein: CASTLQGYTEAFF.

The chain carries TRBV27 and TRBJ2-3; 15 bases are a match to TRBD2. CDR1 MNHEY and CDR2 SMNVEV come from the germline V gene (reference sequence). The trim removed 5 bases at V and 6 bases at J, leaving 9 bases unmatched. The CDR3 runs 17 residues. The CDR3 nucleotides read TGTGCCAGCAGTCTCCGCGGACTAGCGGGGGGGCAGGATACGCAGTATTTT. This translates into CASSLRGLAGGQDTQYF.

V usage is TRBV5-1 and J usage is TRBJ2-7; 10 positions agree with TRBD2. V gave up 2 bases and J gave up 7 bases; unmatched junction bases: 9. Looked up from germline, CDR1 is SGHRS and CDR2 is YFSETQ. The CDR3 contains 15 residues. CDR3 coding DNA: TGCGCCAGCAGCTTCCTAGCGGGGGCCCCGGGAGAGCAGTACTTC. It yields the protein CASSFLAGAPGEQYF. The full variable domain, in which reference TRBV5-1 and TRBJ2-7 provide the parts outside the CDR3, is KAGVTQTPRYLIKTRGQQVTLSCSPISGHRSVSWYQQTPGQGLQFLFEYFSETQRNKGNFPGRFSGRQFSNSRSEMNVSTLELGDSALYLCASSFLAGAPGEQYFGPGTRLTVT.

This rearrangement joins TRBV18 to TRBJ2-7, with 8 bases identical to TRBD1. The CDR3 spans 13 residues. CDR1 is KGHSH and CDR2 is LQKENI in the germline V gene. With V trimmed by 4 bases and J by 6 bases, 5 bases remained unmatched. In DNA form, the CDR3 reads TGTGCCAGCTCACAACTGACAGGGGCCGAGCAGTACTTC. It codes for CASSQLTGAEQYF. The full variable domain, completed using reference TRBV18 and TRBJ2-7, is NAGVMQNPRHLVRRRGQEARLRCSPMKGHSHVYWYRQLPEEGLKFMVYLQKENIIDESGMPKERFSAEFPKEGPSILRIQQVVRGDSAAYFCASSQLTGAEQYFGPGTRLTVT.

The chain carries TRBV6-5 and TRBJ2-2; the D gene is possibly TRBD1 (7 bases). Trimming pared 6 bases from V and 0 bases from J, leaving 8 bases between. This CDR3 spans 14 amino acids. Looked up from germline, CDR1 is MNHEY and CDR2 is SVGAGI. This CDR3 reads CASSRGANTGELFF. The CDR3 DNA sequence: TGTGCCAGCAGCAGGGGGGCGAACACCGGGGAGCTGTTTTTT.

This clone showed up just a few times. The rearrangement links TRBV30 to TRBJ1-4; D uncertain. CDR1 GTSNPN and CDR2 SVGIG come from the germline V gene (reference sequence). The CDR3 loop spans 14 amino acids. V lost 1 base and J 2 bases, leaving 8 bases between the germline ends. CDR3 sequence: CAWSGSLTNEKLFF. The CDR3 DNA reads TGTGCCTGGAGTGGGAGTCTTACTAATGAAAAACTGTTTTTT.

The rearrangement uses TRBV2 and TRBJ1-6; 9 positions agree with TRBD1. Losses at the gene ends were 6 bases for V and 5 bases for J; bases not matched to a gene: 8. The CDR3 runs 16 residues. Per germline, CDR1 SNHLY and CDR2 FYNNEI. The CDR3 region has the DNA TGTGCCAGCAGGTTGACAGGGGGGAAAAATAATTCACCCCTCCACTTT. It codes for CASRLTGGKNNSPLHF.

The V call is TRBV19, the J call TRBJ1-2; tentative D call: TRBD1 (5 bases). The germline V gene has CDR1 LNHDA and CDR2 SQIVND (reference sequence). V was pared by 2 bases and J by 4 bases, with 20 bases between. The CDR3 length is 17 residues. This CDR3 reads CASSIFSAAGTSYGYTF. The CDR3 coding sequence is TGTGCCAGTAGTATATTTTCGGCGGCAGGGACTTCCTATGGCTACACCTTC. Complete variable domain (other parts from reference TRBV19 and TRBJ1-2): DGGITQSPKYLFRKEGQNVTLSCEQNLNHDAMYWYRQDPGQGLRLIYYSQIVNDFQKGDIAEGYSVSREKKESFPLTVTSAQKNPTAFYLCASSIFSAAGTSYGYTFGSGTRLTVV.

This chain joins TRBV2 and TRBJ2-7, with D perhaps matching TRBD1 (6 bases). The length of the CDR3 is 14 residues. V was shortened by 6 bases and J by 1 base, with 13 bases between the two germline ends. Germline assignment: CDR1 SNHLY and CDR2 FYNNEI. The CDR3 loop is CASSPGTTSYEQYF. The CDR3 nucleotides read TGTGCCAGCAGCCCAGGGACAACATCCTACGAGCAGTACTTC.

This chain joins TRBV7-9 and TRBJ2-1, with 7 bases aligning to TRBD2. V lost 5 bases to trimming and J lost 10 bases; unmatched junction nucleotides: 11. CDR3 size: 14 residues. Germline V gives CDR1 SEHNR, CDR2 FQNEAQ (reference sequence). CDR3 residues: CASSRPGGFGEQFF. In DNA, the CDR3 is TGTGCCAGCAGCCGCCCCGGGGGGTTCGGGGAGCAGTTCTTC.

J is TRBJ2-7 and V is TRBV2; no clear D gene. The CDR3 length is 13 residues. CDR1 and CDR2 (germline): SNHLY, FYNNEI. Trimming removed 3 bases from V and 2 bases from J, with 8 bases in between. The CDR3, as DNA: TGTGCCAGCAGTGAGTCCCCAGCCTACGAGCAGTACTTC. This codes for CASSESPAYEQYF.

CDR3 loop: CASSVAGSKSNTIYF. CDR3 bases: TGTGCCAGCAGCGTAGCCGGTTCCAAGTCAAACACCATATATTTT. This chain links TRBV9 with TRBJ1-3; D is undetermined. The CDR3 loop spans 15 amino acids. Trimming pared 0 bases from V and 6 bases from J, leaving 13 bases between. Germline CDR1 SGDLS, CDR2 YYNGEE.

Here the CDR3 DNA reads TGCGCCAGCAGCTTGCGGACTGCACGCACAGATACGCAGTATTTT. Protein product: CASSLRTARTDTQYF. The chain carries TRBV5-1 and TRBJ2-3, with a tentative D call TRBD2 (5 bases). This CDR3 spans 15 amino acids. Germline CDR1 and CDR2: SGHRS and YFSETQ. The ends were cut back, 1 base at V and 1 base at J, with 10 bases in the middle.

The chain combines TRBV7-2 with TRBJ1-3; D is undetermined. The CDR3 spans 17 residues. V was trimmed by 1 base and J by 0 bases, leaving 13 bases between them. The germline gives CDR1 SGHTA, CDR2 FQGNSA. CDR3 in DNA: TGTGCCAGCAGCTTAGAGGTGCCCGGTTCCTCTGGAAACACCATATATTTT. Its protein product is CASSLEVPGSSGNTIYF.

The chain is built from TRBV18 and TRBJ2-5, with 14 bases fitting TRBD2. This CDR3 comprises 17 residues. Germline assignment: CDR1 KGHSH and CDR2 LQKENI. V lost 1 base to trimming and J lost 4 bases; unmatched junction nucleotides: 5. CDR3 loop: CASSPQTSGGEGETQYF. The CDR3 DNA is TGTGCCAGCTCACCACAGACTAGCGGGGGGGAAGGAGAGACCCAGTACTTC.

This chain links TRBV29-1 with TRBJ2-1; the D is unclear. CDR3 size: 10 residues. V was shortened by 4 bases and J by 10 bases, with 8 bases between the two germline ends. Germline values: CDR1 SQVTM, CDR2 ANQGSEA. The CDR3 DNA reads as TGCAGCGTTGGACCTCGCGAGCAGTTCTTC. Amino acid sequence: CSVGPREQFF.

This rearrangement joins TRBV6-1 to TRBJ2-7; no reliable D call. The CDR3 runs 13 residues. Germline assignment: CDR1 MNHNS and CDR2 SASEGT. Trimming removed 11 bases from V and 6 bases from J, with 20 bases in between. CDR3 coding DNA: TGTGCCTGGGCGGCGGTACCTGGTGGCGAGCAGTACTTC. Its translation is CAWAAVPGGEQYF.

The J gene is TRBJ1-4, the V gene TRBV5-7; no reliable D call. TRBV5-7 is labeled an ORF, and its function is uncertain. There are 14 residues in the CDR3. V was clipped by 4 bases and J by 7 bases, with 14 bases between them. As DNA, the CDR3 is TGTGCCAGCAGCCCCCTCGGGGTGGGTGAAAAACTGTTTTTT. This translates into CASSPLGVGEKLFF.

The rearrangement joins TRBV4-3 to TRBJ2-3; weak D call: TRBD1 (6 bases). Deletions cut 1 base from V and 2 bases from J, with 13 bases between. CDR1 LGHNA and CDR2 YSLEER come from the germline V gene. The CDR3 consists of 16 residues. The CDR3 DNA reads as TGCGCCAGCAGCCAAGTGTGGGGGCAGGTCACAGATACGCAGTATTTT. It yields the protein CASSQVWGQVTDTQYF.

V is TRBV5-6 and J is TRBJ1-1, with no clear D. This CDR3 is 12 amino acids long. V was cut by 4 bases and J by 4 bases, with 8 bases left in between. Germline V lookup: CDR1 SGHDT, CDR2 YYEEEE. CDR3 DNA sequence: TGTGCCAGCAGCGCGGGTGGCACTGAAGCTTTCTTT. Translated, it gives CASSAGGTEAFF.

The chain uses TRBV29-1 and TRBJ2-3; TRBD2 agrees at 12 bases. J gave up 4 bases and V 5 bases, and 10 bases lay outside the gene matches. CDR1 and CDR2 (germline): SQVTM, ANQGSEA. The CDR3 is made up of 16 amino acids. CDR3 nucleotide sequence: TGCAGCGTTATGACTAGCGGGGGCCCATTCTCAGATACGCAGTATTTT. Encoded protein: CSVMTSGGPFSDTQYF.

V is TRBV10-1 and J is TRBJ2-7, with D uncertain. V was shortened by 7 bases and J by 7 bases, with 11 bases between the two germline ends. This CDR3 is 11 amino acids long. CDR1 and CDR2 (germline): WNHNN, SYGVQD (reference sequence). The CDR3 DNA reads as TGCGCCAGCATCCCGGGTCTTGAGCAGTACTTC. This translates into CASIPGLEQYF.

The V gene is TRBV4-3, the J gene TRBJ1-2; a weak D match, TRBD1 (5 bases). Germline V gene sequence: CDR1 LGHNA, CDR2 YSLEER. This CDR3 is 15 amino acids long. Trimming shortened V by 0 bases and J by 4 bases, and 12 bases separated the two germline ends. The CDR3 here is CASSQEAAGSYGYTF. In DNA form, the CDR3 reads TGCGCCAGCAGCCAAGAAGCGGCAGGGTCCTATGGCTACACCTTC.